This T cell receptor (beta chain) is drawn from a study of T cell repertoires in cytomegalovirus infection (dated by TCRdb to between 2017 and 2020). With respect to the entire study: Donor HLA type was relevant to the analysis, as public TCR beta signatures indicated carriage of CMV infection together with the matching HLA type. General study outcomes and caveats: In the ex vivo response, HLA-C-restricted CMV-specific TCR beta clonotypes were dominant, and in two of eight donors the single most frequent clonotype came from this HLA-C-restricted group. In both this cohort and an independent approximately 370-donor cohort, the cumulative frequency of public TCR beta family members distinguished carriers of CMV infection plus the relevant HLA type.

Instrument on record: Illumina HiSeq 1500. Using fastp trimming at Q25 and MiXCR clonotype assembly, TCRdb reanalyzed the public sequencing data and kept in-frame beta chains. CDR3 protein sequences are deduplicated, and each keeps its most common genes and DNA. This sample gives 200,000 to 300,000 distinct CDR3 sequences in total; approximately 15% of them show up just once. The ten largest account for around 9% of the sample. V is pruned by 3 bases and J by 4 bases, leaving 5 bases of the junction without a gene match. The CDR3 holds 15 amino acids from the cysteine to the phenylalanine. Only CDR3 DNA is held: 45 bases, read in frame from base 1. The germline V gene (reference sequence) yields LNHDA for CDR1 and SQIVND for CDR2. Worth noting for this clonotype: What this receptor recognizes is not known. Per-base quality was not reported, and no clone a single base away is much larger than it.

The sequence links TRBV19 to TRBJ2-5, with 10 bases in between that match TRBD2. Sequencing was done on a sample of PBMCs. The receptor was isolated from a human donor in good health (CMV status not recorded). Some clones in this sample may be carry-over from other donors' samples. The base sequence is TGTGCCAGTAGTATTCCTAGCGGGGGCCCAGAGACCCAGTACTTC. It translates to CASSIPSGGPETQYF.